The rows below give T cell receptor beta chains drawn from one sample of a study of blood T cell repertoires in COVID-19. The repertoire was sequenced with immunoSEQ multiplex PCR; TCRdb's copy has only in-frame clones and lacks some. Counted here are around 210,000 clones, around 81% occurring once; the ten biggest clones make up 5.5%. Specimen: peripheral blood. All receptors come from a woman aged 70-85 years with acute or convalescent COVID-19. The conserved cysteine and the conserved F or W are not part of the CDR3 here. Clone size, where shown, is once, few, many, or a class for clones that have expanded.

v_call: TRBV5-1
clone_size: once
j_call: TRBJ2-7
cdr3_aa: ASSSSGDYEQY

v_call: TRBV19
clone_size: -
j_call: TRBJ2-5
cdr3_aa: ASSPRTGVQETQY

v_call: TRBV24-1
clone_size: -
j_call: TRBJ2-1
cdr3_aa: ATSDSTGGLDEQF

v_call: TRBV18
clone_size: -
j_call: TRBJ2-5
cdr3_aa: ATVPPSGSRETQY

v_call: TRBV3-1/TRBV3-2
clone_size: -
j_call: TRBJ2-3
cdr3_aa: ASSPGLSTDTQY

v_call: TRBV10-1
clone_size: -
j_call: TRBJ2-5
cdr3_aa: ASSNDRDQETQY

v_call: TRBV7-9
clone_size: once
j_call: TRBJ2-6
cdr3_aa: ASSHPGRETGANVLT

v_call: TRBV2
clone_size: -
j_call: TRBJ1-2
cdr3_aa: ASRMDNSGYGYT

v_call: TRBV6-6
clone_size: few
j_call: TRBJ1-5
cdr3_aa: ASSPGQGVGQPQH

v_call: TRBV10-3
clone_size: -
j_call: TRBJ1-1
cdr3_aa: AISESVVNTEAF

v_call: TRBV10-3
clone_size: -
j_call: TRBJ2-7
cdr3_aa: ASGLAGEYEQY

v_call: TRBV3-1/TRBV3-2
clone_size: -
j_call: TRBJ2-7
cdr3_aa: ASSQGLAGYEQY

v_call: TRBV19
clone_size: -
j_call: TRBJ1-1
cdr3_aa: ASRESARNTEAF

v_call: TRBV10-3
clone_size: once
j_call: TRBJ2-7
cdr3_aa: AISGQGAYEQY

v_call: TRBV6-6
clone_size: -
j_call: TRBJ2-1
cdr3_aa: ASSYRTSKGEQF

v_call: TRBV3-1/TRBV3-2
clone_size: -
j_call: TRBJ2-1
cdr3_aa: ASSHLEAYNEQF

v_call: TRBV15
clone_size: -
j_call: TRBJ2-1
cdr3_aa: ATSRTSGSYNEQF

v_call: TRBV30
clone_size: few
j_call: TRBJ1-6
cdr3_aa: AWSVLGGGSPLH

v_call: TRBV18
clone_size: -
j_call: TRBJ1-3
cdr3_aa: ASSPGTGNSGNTIY

v_call: TRBV5-1
clone_size: once
j_call: TRBJ2-7
cdr3_aa: ASSFTSGYEQY

v_call: TRBV29-1
clone_size: -
j_call: TRBJ1-1
cdr3_aa: STRQGANTEAF

v_call: TRBV13
clone_size: few
j_call: TRBJ1-3
cdr3_aa: ASSRRTGGSSGNTIY

v_call: TRBV19
clone_size: -
j_call: TRBJ1-1
cdr3_aa: ASSPDRTEAF

v_call: TRBV2
clone_size: -
j_call: TRBJ1-2
cdr3_aa: ASSEALARKGYT

v_call: TRBV20-1
clone_size: -
j_call: TRBJ1-3
cdr3_aa: SASRGQLSGNTIY

v_call: TRBV15
clone_size: -
j_call: TRBJ2-6
cdr3_aa: ATSYMGGNSGANVLT

v_call: TRBV3-1/TRBV3-2
clone_size: -
j_call: TRBJ1-4
cdr3_aa: ASSQGRGTNEKLF

v_call: TRBV11-2
clone_size: -
j_call: TRBJ2-1
cdr3_aa: ASSLVEGTSGNEQF

v_call: TRBV14
clone_size: -
j_call: TRBJ1-1
cdr3_aa: ASSSLLGRDRSEAF